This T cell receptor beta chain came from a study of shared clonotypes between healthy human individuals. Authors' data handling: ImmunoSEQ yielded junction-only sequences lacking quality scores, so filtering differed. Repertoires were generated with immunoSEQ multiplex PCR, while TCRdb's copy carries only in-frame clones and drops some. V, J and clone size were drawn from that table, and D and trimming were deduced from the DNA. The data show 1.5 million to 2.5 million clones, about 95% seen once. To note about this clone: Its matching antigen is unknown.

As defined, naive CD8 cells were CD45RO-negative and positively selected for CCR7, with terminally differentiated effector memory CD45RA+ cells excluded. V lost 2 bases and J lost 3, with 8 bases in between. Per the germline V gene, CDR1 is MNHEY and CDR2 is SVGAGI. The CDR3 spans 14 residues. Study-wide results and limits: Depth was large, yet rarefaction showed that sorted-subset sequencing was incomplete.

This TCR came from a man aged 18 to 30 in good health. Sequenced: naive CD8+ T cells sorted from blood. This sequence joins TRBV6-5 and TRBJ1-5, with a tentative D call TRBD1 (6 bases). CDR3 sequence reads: CASSYGTYNQPQHF. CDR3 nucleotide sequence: TGTGCCAGCAGTTACGGGACATACAATCAGCCCCAGCATTTT.